The clone carrying this T cell receptor (beta chain) is categorized as large. The antigen is unknown. TCR libraries were prepared from around 15 ng of total RNA with the QIAseq Immune Repertoire TCR panel. TCRdb analysed the reads with MiXCR anew, one entry per CDR3 protein. The repertoire holds more than 350 distinct CDR3 sequences, around 9.7% seen once, with 55% to 60% in the top ten. This sample is part of a study of circulating CD8 cells and anti-PD-1 response in melanoma. Findings and limits, study-wide: Most experiments lacked replicates. Published repertoire comparisons used only baseline and M1 samples. DNEG was most diverse; TIGIT repertoires were least diverse.

Four subsets defined by PD-1 and/or TIGIT were sorted from live CD3+CD8+TCRalphabeta+ cells. The CDR3 totals 16 residues. CDR1 is LGHNA and CDR2 is YNFKEQ in the germline V gene. Trimming at V came to 3 bases and at J to 3 bases, leaving 8 bases not matched to a gene. The sequence came from a human donor with melanoma. This chain connects TRBV4-2 to TRBJ2-3, with TRBD2 matching 8 bases. This specimen consisted of CD8+ T cells from PBMCs, obtained at baseline or after one month of anti-PD-1 therapy (not recorded which). Written as DNA, the CDR3 is TGTGCCAGCAGCCAGGCAGCTAGCGGGTATACAGATACGCAGTATTTT. This encodes CASSQAASGYTDTQYF.